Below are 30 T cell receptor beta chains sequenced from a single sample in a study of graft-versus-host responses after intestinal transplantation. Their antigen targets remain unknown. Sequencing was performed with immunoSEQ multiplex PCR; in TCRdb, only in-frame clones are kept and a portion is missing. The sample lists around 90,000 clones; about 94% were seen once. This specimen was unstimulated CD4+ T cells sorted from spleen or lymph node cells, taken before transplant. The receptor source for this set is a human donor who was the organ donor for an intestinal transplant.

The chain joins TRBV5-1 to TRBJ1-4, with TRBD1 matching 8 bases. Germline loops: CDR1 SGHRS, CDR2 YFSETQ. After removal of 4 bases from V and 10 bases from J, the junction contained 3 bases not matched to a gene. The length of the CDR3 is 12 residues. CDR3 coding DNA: TGCGCCAGCAGCCCGGACAGGGTAAAACTGTTTTTT. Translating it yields CASSPDRVKLFF.

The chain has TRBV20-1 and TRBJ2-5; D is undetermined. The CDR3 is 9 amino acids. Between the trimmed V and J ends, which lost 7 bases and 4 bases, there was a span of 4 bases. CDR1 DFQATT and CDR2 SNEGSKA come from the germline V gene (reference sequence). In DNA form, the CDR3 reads TGCAGTGGGCGAGAGACCCAGTACTTC. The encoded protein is CSGRETQYF.

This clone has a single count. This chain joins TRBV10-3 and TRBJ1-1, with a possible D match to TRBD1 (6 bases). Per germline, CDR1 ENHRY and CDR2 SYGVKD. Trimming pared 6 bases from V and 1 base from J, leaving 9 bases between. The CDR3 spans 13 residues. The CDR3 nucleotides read TGTGCCATCAGCCCGACAGGGAACACTGAAGCTTTCTTT. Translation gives CAISPTGNTEAFF.

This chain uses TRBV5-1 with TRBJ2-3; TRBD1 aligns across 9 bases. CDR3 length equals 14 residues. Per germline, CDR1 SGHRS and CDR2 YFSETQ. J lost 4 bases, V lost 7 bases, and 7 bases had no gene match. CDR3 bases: TGCGCCAGCCAATTGGGGGACAGGGCAGATACGCAGTATTTT. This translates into CASQLGDRADTQYF.

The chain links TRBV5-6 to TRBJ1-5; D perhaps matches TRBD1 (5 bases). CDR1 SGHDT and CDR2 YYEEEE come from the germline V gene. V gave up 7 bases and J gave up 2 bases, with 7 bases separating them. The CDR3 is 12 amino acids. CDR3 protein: CASQQGNQPQHF. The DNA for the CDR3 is TGTGCCAGCCAACAGGGCAATCAGCCCCAGCATTTT.

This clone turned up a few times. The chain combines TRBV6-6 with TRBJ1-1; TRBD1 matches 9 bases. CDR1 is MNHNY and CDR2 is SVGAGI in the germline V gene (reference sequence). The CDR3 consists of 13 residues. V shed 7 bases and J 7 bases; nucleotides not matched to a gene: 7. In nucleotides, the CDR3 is TGTGCCAGCACTAGACAGGGGGAAGGTGAAGCTTTCTTT. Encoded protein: CASTRQGEGEAFF.

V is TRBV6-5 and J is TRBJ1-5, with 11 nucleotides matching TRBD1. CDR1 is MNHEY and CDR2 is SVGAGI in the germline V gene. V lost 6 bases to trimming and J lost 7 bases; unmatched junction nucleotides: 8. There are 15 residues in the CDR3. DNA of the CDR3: TGTGCCAGCAGGAAGGGACAGGGGGTTGGGCAGCCCCAGCATTTT. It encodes CASRKGQGVGQPQHF.

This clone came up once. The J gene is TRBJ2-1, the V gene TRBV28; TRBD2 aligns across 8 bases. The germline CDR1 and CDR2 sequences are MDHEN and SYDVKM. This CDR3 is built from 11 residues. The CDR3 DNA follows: TGTGTCTCGGGAGGGTACAATGAGCAGTTCTTC. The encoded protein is CVSGGYNEQFF.

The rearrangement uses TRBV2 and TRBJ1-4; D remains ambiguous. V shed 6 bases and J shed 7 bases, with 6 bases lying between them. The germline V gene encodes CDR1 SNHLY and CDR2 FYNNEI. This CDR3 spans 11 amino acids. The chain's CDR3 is CASSYSEKLFF. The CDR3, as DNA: TGTGCCAGCAGCTACAGTGAAAAACTGTTTTTT.

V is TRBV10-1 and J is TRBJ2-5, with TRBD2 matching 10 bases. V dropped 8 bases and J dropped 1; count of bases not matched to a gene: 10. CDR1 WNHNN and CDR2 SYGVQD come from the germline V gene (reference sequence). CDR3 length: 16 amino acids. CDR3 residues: CASGIGVAGGQETQYF. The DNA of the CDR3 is TGCGCCAGCGGTATCGGGGTAGCGGGGGGCCAAGAGACCCAGTACTTC.

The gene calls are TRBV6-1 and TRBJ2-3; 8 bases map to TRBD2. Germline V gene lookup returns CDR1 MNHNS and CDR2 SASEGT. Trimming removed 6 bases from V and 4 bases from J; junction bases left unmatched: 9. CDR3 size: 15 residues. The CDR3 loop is CASRTELAVADTQYF. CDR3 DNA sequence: TGTGCCAGCAGGACTGAACTAGCGGTGGCAGATACGCAGTATTTT.

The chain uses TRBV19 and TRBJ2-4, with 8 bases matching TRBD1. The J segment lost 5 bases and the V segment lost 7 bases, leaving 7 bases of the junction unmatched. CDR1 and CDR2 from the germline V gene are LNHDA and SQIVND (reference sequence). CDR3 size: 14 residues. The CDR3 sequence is CASNLGQGQNIQYF. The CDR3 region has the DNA TGTGCCAGTAATCTAGGACAGGGCCAAAACATTCAGTACTTC.

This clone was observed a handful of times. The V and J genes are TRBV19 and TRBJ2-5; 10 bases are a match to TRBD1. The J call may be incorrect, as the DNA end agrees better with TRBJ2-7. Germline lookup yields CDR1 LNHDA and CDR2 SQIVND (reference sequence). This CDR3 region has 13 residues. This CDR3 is CASSRDRGYEQYF. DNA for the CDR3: TGTGCCAGTAGTAGGGACAGGGGTTACGAGCAGTACTTC.

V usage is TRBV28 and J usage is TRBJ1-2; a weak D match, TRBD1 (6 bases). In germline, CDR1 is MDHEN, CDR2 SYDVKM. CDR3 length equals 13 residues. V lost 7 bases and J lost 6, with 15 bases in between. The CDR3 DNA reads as TGTGCCAGCACCTCTGCGGGACACCATGGCTACACCTTC. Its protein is CASTSAGHHGYTF.

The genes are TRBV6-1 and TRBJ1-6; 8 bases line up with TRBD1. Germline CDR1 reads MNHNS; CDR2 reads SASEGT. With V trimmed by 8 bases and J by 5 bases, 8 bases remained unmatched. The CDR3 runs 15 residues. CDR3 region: CASHRTGINNSPLHF. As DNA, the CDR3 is TGTGCCAGCCATAGGACAGGGATCAATAATTCACCCCTCCACTTT.

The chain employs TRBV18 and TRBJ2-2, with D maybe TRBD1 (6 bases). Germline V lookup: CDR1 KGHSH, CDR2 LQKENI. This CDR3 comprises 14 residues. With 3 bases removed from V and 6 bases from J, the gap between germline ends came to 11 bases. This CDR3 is CASSPLTGPGELFF. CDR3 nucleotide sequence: TGTGCCAGCTCACCGTTAACAGGGCCCGGGGAGCTGTTTTTT.

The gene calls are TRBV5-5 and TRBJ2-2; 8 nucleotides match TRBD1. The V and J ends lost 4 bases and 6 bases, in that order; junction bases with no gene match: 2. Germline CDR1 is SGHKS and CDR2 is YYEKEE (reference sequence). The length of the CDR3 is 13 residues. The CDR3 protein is CASSQQGAGELFF. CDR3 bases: TGTGCCAGCAGCCAACAGGGGGCCGGGGAGCTGTTTTTT. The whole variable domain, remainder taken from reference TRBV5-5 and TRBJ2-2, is DAGVTQSPTHLIKTRGQQVTLRCSPISGHKSVSWYQQVLGQGPQFIFQYYEKEERGRGNFPDRFSARQFPNYSSELNVNALLLGDSALYLCASSQQGAGELFFGEGSRLTVL.

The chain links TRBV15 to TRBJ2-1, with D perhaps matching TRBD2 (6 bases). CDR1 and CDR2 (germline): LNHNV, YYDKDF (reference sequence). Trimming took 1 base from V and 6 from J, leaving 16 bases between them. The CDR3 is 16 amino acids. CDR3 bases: TGTGCCACCAGCAGAGTTCGGAGGGAAACGGGCAATGAGCAGTTCTTC. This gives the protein CATSRVRRETGNEQFF. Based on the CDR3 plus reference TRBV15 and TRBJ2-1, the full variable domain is DAMVIQNPRYQVTQFGKPVTLSCSQTLNHNVMYWYQQKSSQAPKLLFHYYDKDFNNEADTPDNFQSRRPNTSFCFLDIRSPGLGDTAMYLCATSRVRRETGNEQFFGPGTRLTVL.

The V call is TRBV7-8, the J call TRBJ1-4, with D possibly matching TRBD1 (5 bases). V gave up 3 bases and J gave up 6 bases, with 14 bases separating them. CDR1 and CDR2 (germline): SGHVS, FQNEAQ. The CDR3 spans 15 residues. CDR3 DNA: TGTGCCAGCAGCTTTAGAGAGGACACATATGAAAAACTGTTTTTT. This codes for CASSFREDTYEKLFF.

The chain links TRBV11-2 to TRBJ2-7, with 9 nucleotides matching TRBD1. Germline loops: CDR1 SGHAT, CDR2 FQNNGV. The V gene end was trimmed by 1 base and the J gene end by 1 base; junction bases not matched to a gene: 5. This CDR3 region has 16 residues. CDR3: CASSLGTGQGSYEQYF. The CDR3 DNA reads TGTGCCAGCAGCTTAGGTACTGGACAGGGGTCCTACGAGCAGTACTTC.

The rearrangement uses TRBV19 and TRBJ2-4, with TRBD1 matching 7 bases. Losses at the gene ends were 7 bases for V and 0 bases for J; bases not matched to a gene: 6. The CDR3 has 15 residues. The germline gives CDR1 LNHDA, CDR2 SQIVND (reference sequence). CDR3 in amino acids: CASKADRPAKNIQYF. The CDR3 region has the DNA TGTGCCAGTAAGGCGGACAGGCCAGCCAAAAACATTCAGTACTTC.

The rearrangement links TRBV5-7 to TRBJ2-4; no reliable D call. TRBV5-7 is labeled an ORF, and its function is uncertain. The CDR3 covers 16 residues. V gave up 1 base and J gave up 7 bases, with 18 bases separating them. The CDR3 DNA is TGTGCCAGCAGCTTGAGAACAAGACCAAATGGGAACATTCAGTACTTC. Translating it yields CASSLRTRPNGNIQYF.

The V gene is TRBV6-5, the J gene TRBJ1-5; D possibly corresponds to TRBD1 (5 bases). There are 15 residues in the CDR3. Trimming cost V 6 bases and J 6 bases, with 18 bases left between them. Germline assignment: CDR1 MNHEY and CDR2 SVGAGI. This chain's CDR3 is CASSRTPRGTQPQHF. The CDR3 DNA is TGTGCCAGCAGCCGGACACCTAGGGGAACTCAGCCCCAGCATTTT.

CDR3 nucleotide sequence: TGTGCCAGCAATCTCCGGGACAGGGAGGGCTACACCTTC. Translating gives CASNLRDREGYTF. J is TRBJ1-2 and V is TRBV6-5; 9 nucleotides line up with TRBD1. The CDR3 contains 13 residues. Germline-derived CDR1 and CDR2 are MNHEY and SVGAGI. The trim removed 7 bases at V and 8 bases at J, leaving 8 bases unmatched.

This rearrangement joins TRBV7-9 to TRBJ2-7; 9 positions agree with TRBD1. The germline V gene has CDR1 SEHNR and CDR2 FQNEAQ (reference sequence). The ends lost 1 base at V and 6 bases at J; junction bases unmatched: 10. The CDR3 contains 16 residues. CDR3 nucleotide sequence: TGTGCCAGCAGCTTAGGCTGGGGGACAGGGTACCGCGAGCAGTACTTC. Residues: CASSLGWGTGYREQYF.

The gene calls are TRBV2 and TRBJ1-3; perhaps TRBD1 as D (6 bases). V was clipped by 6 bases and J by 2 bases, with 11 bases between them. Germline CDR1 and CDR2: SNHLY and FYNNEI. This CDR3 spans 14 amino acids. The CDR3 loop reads CASRSRDTGNTIYF. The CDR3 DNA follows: TGTGCCAGCAGGTCCCGGGACACTGGAAACACCATATATTTT. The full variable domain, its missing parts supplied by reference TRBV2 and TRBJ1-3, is EPEVTQTPSHQVTQMGQEVILRCVPISNHLYFYWYRQILGQKVEFLVSFYNNEISEKSEIFDDQFSVERPDGSNFTLKIRSTKLEDSAMYFCASRSRDTGNTIYFGEGSWLTVV.

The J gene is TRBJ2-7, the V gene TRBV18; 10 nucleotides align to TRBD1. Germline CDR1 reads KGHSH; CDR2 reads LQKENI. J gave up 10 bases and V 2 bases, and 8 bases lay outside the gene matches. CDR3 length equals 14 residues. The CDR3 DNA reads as TGTGCCAGCTCACCATCCCCGGGACAGGGGAGCCAGTACTTC. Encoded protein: CASSPSPGQGSQYF.

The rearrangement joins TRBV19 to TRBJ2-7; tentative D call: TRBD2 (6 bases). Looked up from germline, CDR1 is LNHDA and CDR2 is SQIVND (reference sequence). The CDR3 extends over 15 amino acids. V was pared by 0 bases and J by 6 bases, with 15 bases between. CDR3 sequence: CASSIEGLGSGEQYF. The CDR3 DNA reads TGTGCCAGTAGTATAGAGGGACTCGGAAGCGGCGAGCAGTACTTC.

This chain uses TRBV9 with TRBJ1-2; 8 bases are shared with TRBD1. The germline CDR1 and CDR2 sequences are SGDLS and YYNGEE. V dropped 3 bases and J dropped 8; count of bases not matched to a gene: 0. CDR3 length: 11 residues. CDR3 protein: CASSAGGGYTF. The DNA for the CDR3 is TGTGCCAGCAGCGCAGGGGGCGGCTACACCTTC.

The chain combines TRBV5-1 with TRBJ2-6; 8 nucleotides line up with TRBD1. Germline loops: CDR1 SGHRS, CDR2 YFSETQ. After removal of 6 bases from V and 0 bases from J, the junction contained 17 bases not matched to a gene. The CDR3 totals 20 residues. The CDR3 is CASNLGDRRFDLSGANVLTF. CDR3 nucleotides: TGCGCCAGCAATCTCGGGGACAGGCGTTTCGACCTCTCTGGGGCCAACGTCCTGACTTTC.